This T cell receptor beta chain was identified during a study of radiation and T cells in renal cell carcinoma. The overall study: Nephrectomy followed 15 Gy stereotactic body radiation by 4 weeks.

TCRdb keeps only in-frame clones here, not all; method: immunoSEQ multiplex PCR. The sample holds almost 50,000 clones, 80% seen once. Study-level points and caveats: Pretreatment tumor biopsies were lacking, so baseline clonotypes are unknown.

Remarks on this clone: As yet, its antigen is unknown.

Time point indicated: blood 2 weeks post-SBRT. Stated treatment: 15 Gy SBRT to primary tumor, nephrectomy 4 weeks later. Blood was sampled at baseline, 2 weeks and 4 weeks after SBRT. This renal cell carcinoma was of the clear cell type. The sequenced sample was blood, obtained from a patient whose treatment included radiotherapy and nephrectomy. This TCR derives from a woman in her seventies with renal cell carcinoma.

For the CDR3, the DNA is TGCAGCGTCGCCGACACTTACGAGCAGTACTTC. Translation gives CSVADTYEQYF. The genes are TRBV29-1 and TRBJ2-7; no clear D gene. Between the trimmed V and J ends, which lost 6 bases and 4 bases, there was a span of 10 bases. Germline CDR1 reads SQVTM; CDR2 reads ANQGSEA. There are 11 residues in the CDR3.